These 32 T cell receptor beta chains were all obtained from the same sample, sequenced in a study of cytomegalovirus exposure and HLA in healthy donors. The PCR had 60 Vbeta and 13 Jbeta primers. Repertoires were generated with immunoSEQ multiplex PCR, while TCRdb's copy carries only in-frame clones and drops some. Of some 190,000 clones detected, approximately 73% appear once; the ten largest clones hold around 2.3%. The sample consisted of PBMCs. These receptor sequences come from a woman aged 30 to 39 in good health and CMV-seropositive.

In nucleotides, the CDR3 is TGCGCCAGCAGTGCGGCCAGGGCTCCCTACGAGCAGTACTTC. Translating gives CASSAARAPYEQYF. The gene calls are TRBV10-1 and TRBJ2-7, with D possibly matching TRBD1 (5 bases). The CDR3 runs to 14 residues. Between the trimmed V and J ends, which lost 4 bases and 2 bases, there was a span of 12 bases. Germline CDR1 WNHNN, CDR2 SYGVQD (reference sequence).

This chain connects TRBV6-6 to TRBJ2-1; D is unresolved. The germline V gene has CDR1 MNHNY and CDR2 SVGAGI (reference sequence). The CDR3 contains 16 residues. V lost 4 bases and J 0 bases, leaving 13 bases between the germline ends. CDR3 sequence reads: CASSWYRPSSYNEQFF. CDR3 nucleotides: TGTGCCAGCAGTTGGTACAGACCAAGCTCCTACAATGAGCAGTTCTTC.

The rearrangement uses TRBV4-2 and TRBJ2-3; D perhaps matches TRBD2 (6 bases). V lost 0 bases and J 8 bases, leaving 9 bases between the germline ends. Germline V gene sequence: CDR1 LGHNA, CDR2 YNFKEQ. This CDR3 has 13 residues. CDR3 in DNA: TGTGCCAGCAGCCAAGAAACGGAGGGTACGCAGTATTTT. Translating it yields CASSQETEGTQYF.

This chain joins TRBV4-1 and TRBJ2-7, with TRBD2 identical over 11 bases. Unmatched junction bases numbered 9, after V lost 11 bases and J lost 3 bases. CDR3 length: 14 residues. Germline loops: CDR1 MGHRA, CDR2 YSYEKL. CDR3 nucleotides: TGCGCCCTGATAGCGGGGGGGCCCCTCTACGAGCAGTACTTC. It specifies CALIAGGPLYEQYF.

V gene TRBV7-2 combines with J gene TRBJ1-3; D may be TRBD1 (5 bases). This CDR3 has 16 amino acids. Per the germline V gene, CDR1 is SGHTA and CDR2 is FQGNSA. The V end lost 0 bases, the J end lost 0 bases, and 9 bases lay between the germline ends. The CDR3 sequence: CASSLASTVSGNTIYF. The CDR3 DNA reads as TGTGCCAGCAGCTTAGCCTCGACAGTCTCTGGAAACACCATATATTTT.

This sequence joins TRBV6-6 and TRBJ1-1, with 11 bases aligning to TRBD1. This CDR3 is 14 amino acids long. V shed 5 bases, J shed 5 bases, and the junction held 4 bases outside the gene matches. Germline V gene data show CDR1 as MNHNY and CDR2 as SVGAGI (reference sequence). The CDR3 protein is CASSTGQGETEAFF. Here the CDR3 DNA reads TGTGCCAGCAGTACGGGACAGGGGGAGACTGAAGCTTTCTTT.

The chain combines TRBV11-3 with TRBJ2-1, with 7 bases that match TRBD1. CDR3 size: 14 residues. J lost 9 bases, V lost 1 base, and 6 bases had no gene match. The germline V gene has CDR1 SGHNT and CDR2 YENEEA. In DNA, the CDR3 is TGTGCCAGCAGCTTAGTCAAGGGGGCTGGTGAGCAGTTCTTC. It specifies CASSLVKGAGEQFF.

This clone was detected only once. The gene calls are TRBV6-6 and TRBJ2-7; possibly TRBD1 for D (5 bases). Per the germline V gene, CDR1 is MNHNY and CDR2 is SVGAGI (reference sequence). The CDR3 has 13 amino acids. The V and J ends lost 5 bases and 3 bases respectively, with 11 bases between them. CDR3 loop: CASSLRVSYEQYF. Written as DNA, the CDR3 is TGTGCCAGCAGTCTCAGGGTTAGCTACGAGCAGTACTTC.

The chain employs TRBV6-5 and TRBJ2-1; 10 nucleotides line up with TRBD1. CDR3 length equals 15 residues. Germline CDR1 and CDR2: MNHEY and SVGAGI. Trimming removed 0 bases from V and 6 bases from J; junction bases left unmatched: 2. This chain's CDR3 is CASSYSGTGANEQFF. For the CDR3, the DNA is TGTGCCAGCAGTTACTCCGGGACAGGGGCCAATGAGCAGTTCTTC.

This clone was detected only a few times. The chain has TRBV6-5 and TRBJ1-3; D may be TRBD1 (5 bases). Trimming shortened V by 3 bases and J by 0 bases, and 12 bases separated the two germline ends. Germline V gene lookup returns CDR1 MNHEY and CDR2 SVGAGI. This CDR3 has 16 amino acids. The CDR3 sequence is CASSYQPGNSGNTIYF. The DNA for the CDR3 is TGTGCCAGCAGTTATCAACCAGGGAACTCTGGAAACACCATATATTTT.

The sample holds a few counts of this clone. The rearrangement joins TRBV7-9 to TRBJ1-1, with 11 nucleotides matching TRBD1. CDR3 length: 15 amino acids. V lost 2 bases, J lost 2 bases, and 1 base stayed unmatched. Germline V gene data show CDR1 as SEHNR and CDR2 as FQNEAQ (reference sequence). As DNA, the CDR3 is TGTGCCAGCAGCTTACGGACAGGGGGCAACACTGAAGCTTTCTTT. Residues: CASSLRTGGNTEAFF.

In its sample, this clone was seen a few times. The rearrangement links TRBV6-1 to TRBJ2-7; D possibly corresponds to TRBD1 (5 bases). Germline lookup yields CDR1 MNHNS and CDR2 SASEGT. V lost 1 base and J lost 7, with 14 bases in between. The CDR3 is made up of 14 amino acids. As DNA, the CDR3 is TGTGCCAGCAGTGAAGACAGGACCACGAGGGAGCAGTACTTC. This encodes CASSEDRTTREQYF.

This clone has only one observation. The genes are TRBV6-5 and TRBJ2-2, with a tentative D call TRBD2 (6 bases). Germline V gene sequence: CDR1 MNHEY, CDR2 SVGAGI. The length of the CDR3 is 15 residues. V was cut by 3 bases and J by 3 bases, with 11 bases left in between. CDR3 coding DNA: TGTGCCAGCAGTTATGAGGGGAGGTACACCGGGGAGCTGTTTTTT. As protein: CASSYEGRYTGELFF.

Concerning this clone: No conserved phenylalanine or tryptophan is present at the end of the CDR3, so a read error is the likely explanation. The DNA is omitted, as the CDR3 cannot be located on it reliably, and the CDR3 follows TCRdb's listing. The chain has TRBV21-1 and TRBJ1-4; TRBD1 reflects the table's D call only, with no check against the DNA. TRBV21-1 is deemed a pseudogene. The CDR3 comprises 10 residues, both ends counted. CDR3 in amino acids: CASSKSFRGV.

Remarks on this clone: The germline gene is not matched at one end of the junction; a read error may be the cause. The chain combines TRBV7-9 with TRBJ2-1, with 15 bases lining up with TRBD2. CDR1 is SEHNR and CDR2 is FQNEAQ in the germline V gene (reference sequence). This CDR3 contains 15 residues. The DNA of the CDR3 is TGTTCCAGCAGCTTAATAGGGACTAGCGGGGGGGAGCAGTTCTTC. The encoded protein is CSSSLIGTSGGEQFF.

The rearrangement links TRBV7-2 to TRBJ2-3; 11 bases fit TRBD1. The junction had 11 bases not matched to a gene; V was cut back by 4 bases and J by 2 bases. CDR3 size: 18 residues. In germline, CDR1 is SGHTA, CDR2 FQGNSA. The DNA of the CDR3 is TGTGCCAGCAGCTCCAGGACAGGGGGCGTCCTATTCACAGATACGCAGTATTTT. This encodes CASSSRTGGVLFTDTQYF. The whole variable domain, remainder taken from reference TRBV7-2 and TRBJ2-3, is GAGVSQSPSNKVTEKGKDVELRCDPISGHTALYWYRQSLGQGLEFLIYFQGNSAPDKSGLPSDRFSAERTGGSVSTLTIQRTQQEDSAVYLCASSSRTGGVLFTDTQYFGPGTRLTVL.

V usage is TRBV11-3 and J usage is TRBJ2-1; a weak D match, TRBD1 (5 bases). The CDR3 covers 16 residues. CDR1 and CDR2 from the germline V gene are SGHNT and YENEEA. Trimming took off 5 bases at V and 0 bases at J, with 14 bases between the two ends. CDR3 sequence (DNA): TGTGCCAGCAGCCGAGGTGACAGTAGCTCCTACAATGAGCAGTTCTTC. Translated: CASSRGDSSSYNEQFF.

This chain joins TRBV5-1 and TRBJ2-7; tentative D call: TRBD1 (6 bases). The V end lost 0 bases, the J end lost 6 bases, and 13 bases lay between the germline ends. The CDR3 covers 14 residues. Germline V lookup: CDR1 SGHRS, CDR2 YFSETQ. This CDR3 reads CASSLADRGSEQYF. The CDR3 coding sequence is TGCGCCAGCAGCTTGGCCGATAGGGGGAGCGAGCAGTACTTC.

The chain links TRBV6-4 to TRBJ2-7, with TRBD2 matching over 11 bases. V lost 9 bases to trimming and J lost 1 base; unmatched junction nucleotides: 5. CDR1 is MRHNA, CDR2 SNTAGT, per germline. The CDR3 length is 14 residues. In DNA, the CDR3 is TGTGCCAGTACTAGCGGGGGAAGGTCCTACGAGCAGTACTTC. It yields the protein CASTSGGRSYEQYF.

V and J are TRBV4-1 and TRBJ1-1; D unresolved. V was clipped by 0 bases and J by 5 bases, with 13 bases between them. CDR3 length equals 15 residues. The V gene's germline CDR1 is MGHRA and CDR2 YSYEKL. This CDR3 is CASSQELRAGTEAFF. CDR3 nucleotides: TGCGCCAGCAGCCAAGAGTTGCGGGCGGGGACTGAAGCTTTCTTT.

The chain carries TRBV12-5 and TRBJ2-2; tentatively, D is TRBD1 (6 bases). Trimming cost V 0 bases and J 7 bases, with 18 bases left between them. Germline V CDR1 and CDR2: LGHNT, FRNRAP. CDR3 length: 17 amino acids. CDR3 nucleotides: TGTGCTAGTGGTTTGGTACTGACAGGTCAGTTGGACGGGGAGCTGTTTTTT. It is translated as CASGLVLTGQLDGELFF.

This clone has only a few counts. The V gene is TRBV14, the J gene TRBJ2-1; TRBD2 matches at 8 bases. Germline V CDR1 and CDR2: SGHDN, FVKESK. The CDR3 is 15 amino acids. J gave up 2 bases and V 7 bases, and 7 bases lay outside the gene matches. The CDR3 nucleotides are TGTGCCAGCACTACGGGCGGGGGGCCCTACAATGAGCAGTTCTTC. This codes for CASTTGGGPYNEQFF.

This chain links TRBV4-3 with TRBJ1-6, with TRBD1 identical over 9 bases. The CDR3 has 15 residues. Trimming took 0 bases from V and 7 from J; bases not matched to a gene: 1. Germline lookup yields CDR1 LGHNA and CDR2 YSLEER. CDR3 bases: TGCGCCAGCAGCCAAGAAGGGACAGGGAATTCACCCCTCCACTTT. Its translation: CASSQEGTGNSPLHF.

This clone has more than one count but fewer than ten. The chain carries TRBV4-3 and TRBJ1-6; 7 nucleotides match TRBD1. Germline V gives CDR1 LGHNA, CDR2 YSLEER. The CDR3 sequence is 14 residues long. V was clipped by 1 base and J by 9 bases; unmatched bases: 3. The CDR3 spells CASSQGQGGSPLHF. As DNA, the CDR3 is TGCGCCAGCAGCCAAGGACAGGGTGGTTCACCCCTCCACTTT.

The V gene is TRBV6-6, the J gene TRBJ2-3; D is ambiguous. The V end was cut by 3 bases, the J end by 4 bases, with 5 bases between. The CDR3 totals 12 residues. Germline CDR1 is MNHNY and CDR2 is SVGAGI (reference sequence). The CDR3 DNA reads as TGTGCCAGCAGTTATCCCGCAGATACGCAGTATTTT. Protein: CASSYPADTQYF.

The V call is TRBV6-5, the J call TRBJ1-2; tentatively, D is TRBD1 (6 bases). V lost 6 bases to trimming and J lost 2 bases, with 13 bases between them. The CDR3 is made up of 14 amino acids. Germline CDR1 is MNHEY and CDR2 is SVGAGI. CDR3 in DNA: TGTGCCAGCAGCCCCCGGGGGGCGAACTATGGCTACACCTTC. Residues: CASSPRGANYGYTF.

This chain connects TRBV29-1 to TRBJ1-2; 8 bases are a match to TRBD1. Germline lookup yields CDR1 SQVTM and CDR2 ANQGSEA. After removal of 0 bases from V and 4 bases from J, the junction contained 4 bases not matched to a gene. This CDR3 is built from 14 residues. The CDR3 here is CSVEDRTGSYGYTF. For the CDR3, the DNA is TGCAGCGTTGAAGATCGGACAGGGAGCTATGGCTACACCTTC.

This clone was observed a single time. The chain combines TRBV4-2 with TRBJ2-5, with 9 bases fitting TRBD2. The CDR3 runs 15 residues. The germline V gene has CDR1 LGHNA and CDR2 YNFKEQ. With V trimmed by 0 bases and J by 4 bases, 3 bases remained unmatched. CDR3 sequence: CASSQELAGAETQYF. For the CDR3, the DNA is TGTGCCAGCAGCCAAGAGTTAGCGGGGGCAGAGACCCAGTACTTC.

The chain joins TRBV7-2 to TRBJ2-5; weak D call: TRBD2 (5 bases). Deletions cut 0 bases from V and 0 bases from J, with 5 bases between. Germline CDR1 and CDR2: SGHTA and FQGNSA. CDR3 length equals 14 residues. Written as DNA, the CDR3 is TGTGCCAGCAGCTTAGCGGGAGACCAAGAGACCCAGTACTTC. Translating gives CASSLAGDQETQYF.

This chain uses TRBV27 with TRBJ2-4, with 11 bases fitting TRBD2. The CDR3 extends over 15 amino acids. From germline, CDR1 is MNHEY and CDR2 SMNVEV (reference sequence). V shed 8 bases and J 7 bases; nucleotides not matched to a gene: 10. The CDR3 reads CASASPSSGRNIQYF. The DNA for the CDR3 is TGTGCCAGCGCCTCCCCTTCTAGCGGGAGGAACATTCAGTACTTC.

The CDR3 DNA is TGTGCCAGCACCCCTAGCGGGTCAACAGATACGCAGTATTTT. It translates to CASTPSGSTDTQYF. The rearrangement joins TRBV9 to TRBJ2-3; TRBD2 matches at 8 bases. Germline V gene lookup returns CDR1 SGDLS and CDR2 YYNGEE. The CDR3 consists of 14 residues. J lost 3 bases, V lost 6 bases, and 6 bases had no gene match.

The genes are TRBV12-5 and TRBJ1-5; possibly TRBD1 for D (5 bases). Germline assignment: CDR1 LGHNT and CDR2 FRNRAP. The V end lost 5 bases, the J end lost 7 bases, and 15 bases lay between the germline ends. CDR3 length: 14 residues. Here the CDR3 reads CASGSSGWGQPQHF. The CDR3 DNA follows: TGTGCTAGTGGTAGCTCAGGATGGGGCCAGCCCCAGCATTTT.